The clone carrying this T cell receptor beta chain was found a few times. Its matching antigen is unknown. The sample is drawn from a study of CD8 T cells in ankylosing spondylitis. Study-wide results and limits: A TCR beta motif of roughly eight highly homologous variants appeared characteristic of ankylosing spondylitis blood. Disease-linked clones were reportedly significantly enriched in matched ankylosing spondylitis synovial fluid. The authors found the disease-linked clones to be CD8+ and relatively rare in peripheral blood.

A quantitative 5'-RACE method, one with molecular barcodes, was used to make TCR beta libraries. TCRdb analysed the 5' RACE reads with MiXCR anew, one entry per CDR3 protein. The table lists 350,000 to 450,000 distinct CDR3 sequences, 20% of them singletons. This clonotype was obtained from a male donor with ankylosing spondylitis or in good health (not recorded which). Specimen: blood, either unsorted or a sorted T cell fraction (not recorded which).

In DNA, the CDR3 is TGTGCCAGCAGCTTACATGTGCGGGGGGCCTACGAGCAGTACTTC. Protein sequence: CASSLHVRGAYEQYF. The V gene is TRBV13, the J gene TRBJ2-7; 8 bases map to TRBD2. With V trimmed by 2 bases and J by 2 bases, 5 bases remained unmatched. The germline V gene has CDR1 PRHDT and CDR2 FYEKMQ (reference sequence). This CDR3 has 15 amino acids.